This T cell receptor (beta chain) was found in a study of immune heterogeneity within non-small cell lung tumors. Multiplex PCR relied on 32 V and 13 J primers to amplify TCR beta CDR3. Via MiXCR, TCRdb re-called the multiplex PCR reads, giving one row per CDR3 protein. This sample has 2,000 or so distinct CDR3 sequences, with roughly 26% found just once. Study observations and caveats: Each patient's tumor sites shared recurring identical dominant CDR3 beta clonotypes, and individual sites also carried their own high-frequency clones. Locally, T-cell clonality showed a moderate but significant correlation with tumor mutational burden measured at the same site (R 0.3 to 0.35).

Template input was genomic DNA from bulk tumor (around 600 ng per sample). Widely spaced biopsies, several per primary tumor, were obtained at surgery. It was patients with untreated, newly diagnosed non-small cell lung cancer who underwent curative surgery. Individuals who provided samples were patients with newly diagnosed non-small cell lung cancer who were having surgery with curative intent. This clonotype was counted only a few times. Its antigen is unidentified. Germline CDR1 and CDR2: MDHEN and SYDVKM. V lost 6 bases to trimming and J lost 4 bases; unmatched junction nucleotides: 20. The CDR3 runs 19 residues.

This TCR derives from a woman aged 55-75 years with non-small cell lung cancer. Sequencing was carried out using lung tumor tissue. This chain joins TRBV28 and TRBJ2-3; 9 bases agree with TRBD2. The CDR3 DNA sequence: TGTGCCAGCAGCTACCACCACACCGGGGGCGGGAGGGTTGCAGATACGCAGTATTTT. Translated: CASSYHHTGGGRVADTQYF.